Below, 12 T cell receptor beta chains from the same sample are listed, as sequenced in a study of T cells in Graves' hyperthyroidism and ophthalmopathy. Amplification targeted TCR beta CDR3 regions from RNA transcripts. First-round RT-PCR targeting the TCR CDR3 was performed with the HTBI primer set. Each CDR3 protein gets one entry after TCRdb re-called the multiplex PCR reads with MiXCR. The sample lists around 500,000 distinct CDR3 sequences; roughly 16% were seen once. What was sequenced was blood. All receptors come from a woman aged 25-40 years with Graves' ophthalmopathy.

This clonotype was counted only a few times. The chain is built from TRBV24-1 and TRBJ1-4, with D unclear. Germline V gene data show CDR1 as KGHDR and CDR2 as SFDVKD. Trimming pared 3 bases from V and 8 bases from J, leaving 12 bases between. This CDR3 contains 14 residues. CDR3 sequence reads: CATSDPGRGEKLFF. The CDR3 bases are TGTGCCACCAGTGATCCCGGCCGGGGAGAAAAACTGTTTTTT.

This clonotype showed up just a few times. The chain couples TRBV29-1 to TRBJ2-2; tentatively, D is TRBD2 (5 bases). The CDR3 totals 11 residues. V lost 7 bases, J lost 5 bases, and 8 bases lay in between. Germline V gene sequence: CDR1 SQVTM, CDR2 ANQGSEA. In DNA form, the CDR3 reads TGCAGCGGTAGGACTACCGGGGAGCTGTTTTTT. This codes for CSGRTTGELFF.

This chain connects TRBV6-2 or TRBV6-3 to TRBJ1-1; 7 bases line up with TRBD1. Per the germline V gene, CDR1 is MNHEY and CDR2 is SVGEGT. The V and J ends lost 2 bases and 0 bases, in that order; junction bases with no gene match: 3. This CDR3 region has 15 residues. The CDR3 bases are TGTGCCAGCAGTTACGGGACAGTCATGAACACTGAAGCTTTCTTT. Its translation is CASSYGTVMNTEAFF.

For this clonotype: This may be a read error, as it is one base from a much larger clone. The chain combines TRBV3-1 with TRBJ2-7, with D unclear. This CDR3 is 14 amino acids long. CDR1 LGHDT and CDR2 YNNKEL come from the germline V gene (reference sequence). This chain's CDR3 is CASSHLVGSYEKYF. CDR3 nucleotide sequence: TGTGCCAGCAGCCACTTAGTTGGGTCCTACGAGAAGTACTTC.

At least ten counts were recorded for this clonotype. J is TRBJ1-2 and V is TRBV5-1; 10 bases line up with TRBD1. Germline-derived CDR1 and CDR2 are SGHRS and YFSETQ. The V gene end was trimmed by 4 bases and the J gene end by 7 bases; junction bases not matched to a gene: 16. The CDR3 is 17 residues long. The CDR3 loop reads CASSPGTGVTLLSGYTF. The CDR3 DNA is TGCGCCAGCAGCCCCGGGACAGGGGTTACCCTCCTCAGTGGCTACACCTTC.

This clonotype was seen ten or more times. The V call is TRBV6-5, the J call TRBJ2-7; 10 bases map to TRBD2. The CDR3 spans 16 residues. The J segment lost 3 bases and the V segment lost 2 bases, leaving 7 bases of the junction unmatched. CDR1 is MNHEY and CDR2 is SVGAGI in the germline V gene. CDR3 in DNA: TGTGCCAGCAGTTACACATTCCGGACTAGCGGCTACGAGCAGTACTTC. This codes for CASSYTFRTSGYEQYF.

In this sample, this clonotype turned up many times. J is TRBJ2-3 and V is TRBV6-2 or TRBV6-3; 7 positions match TRBD1. The CDR3 has 18 residues. Trimming took 6 bases from V and 2 from J; bases not matched to a gene: 17. The germline V gene has CDR1 MNHEY and CDR2 SVGEGT. The CDR3 sequence: CASSPRILRQGDTDTQYF. CDR3 DNA sequence: TGTGCCAGCAGCCCCCGAATTCTTCGACAGGGAGACACAGATACGCAGTATTTT.

This clonotype was found many times. The V and J genes are TRBV20-1 and TRBJ2-1; 10 bases match TRBD2. J gave up 0 bases and V 3 bases, and 14 bases lay outside the gene matches. This CDR3 has 19 amino acids. Germline CDR1 DFQATT, CDR2 SNEGSKA (reference sequence). The CDR3 region has the DNA TGCAGTGCTAGGACCCAGCGGGAGGGCCGAGGGTCCTCCTACAATGAGCAGTTCTTC. This translates into CSARTQREGRGSSYNEQFF.

This clonotype has ten or more counts. The rearrangement uses TRBV28 and TRBJ2-3, with 13 bases aligning to TRBD2. J lost 3 bases, V lost 7 bases, and 4 bases had no gene match. This CDR3 region has 15 residues. CDR1 is MDHEN and CDR2 is SYDVKM in the germline V gene. CDR3 coding DNA: TGTGCCAGCACCTCGACTAGCGGGAGGACAGATACGCAGTATTTT. Protein: CASTSTSGRTDTQYF.

This clonotype was seen a single time. This chain connects TRBV11-2 to TRBJ2-2, with 7 bases that match TRBD2. In germline, CDR1 is SGHAT, CDR2 FQNNGV. CDR3 length: 15 amino acids. The V gene end was trimmed by 6 bases and the J gene end by 6 bases; junction bases not matched to a gene: 10. The CDR3 DNA reads TGTGCCAGCAGTGTTGACGGGGGGAATGCCGGGGAGCTGTTTTTT. It is translated as CASSVDGGNAGELFF.

Ten or more counts support this clonotype. The rearrangement uses TRBV5-6 and TRBJ2-1; D is ambiguous. Germline V gives CDR1 SGHDT, CDR2 YYEEEE. The CDR3 is 17 residues long. The germline V and J ends were trimmed by 0 bases and 0 bases, with 13 bases remaining between them. The CDR3 coding sequence is TGTGCCAGCAGCTTGGTCTTCAGGACGCGCTCCTACAATGAGCAGTTCTTC. Its protein product is CASSLVFRTRSYNEQFF.

This clonotype came up many times. One end of the junction does not line up with germline, which may come from a read error. The chain has TRBV28 and TRBJ1-2; D not certain. The germline gives CDR1 MDHEN, CDR2 SYDVKM. This CDR3 contains 12 residues. In nucleotides, the CDR3 is TGTGCCAGCAGTTTAAGCGAATTAGGCTTCACCTTC. Protein: CASSLSELGFTF.